The 5 T cell receptor beta chains below come from one sample, sequenced in a study of cytomegalovirus exposure and HLA in healthy donors (dated by TCRdb to about 2017). The library was made by the immunoSEQ multiplex PCR assay. A mixture of 60 forward primers for TCR Vbeta segments and 13 reverse primers for TCR Jbeta segments was used in the multiplex PCR. Held by TCRdb, this immuneACCESS table contains in-frame sequences only and omits some clones. Under half of the omission traces to an unresolved V gene where checked; the cause of the rest is unknown. The sample profile shows more than 75,000 clones; 80% to 90% of them were found once. Of the sample, 5.6% is held by the ten largest clones. The sample consisted of PBMCs. Source of these receptors: a woman younger than 30 in good health and CMV-seropositive.

V is TRBV6-5 and J is TRBJ2-7; possible D gene TRBD1, 5 bases. Germline V CDR1 and CDR2: MNHEY, SVGAGI. Trimming shortened V by 6 bases and J by 2 bases, and 14 bases separated the two germline ends. The CDR3 has 14 amino acids. The CDR3 DNA reads TGTGCCAGCAGGGCAGGGCACCTTACCTACGAGCAGTACTTC. This codes for CASRAGHLTYEQYF.

A single count supports this clone. J is TRBJ2-1 and V is TRBV4-1; 7 nucleotides agree with TRBD2. J was trimmed by 0 bases and V by 4 bases; bases with no gene match: 6. Germline V gene lookup returns CDR1 MGHRA and CDR2 YSYEKL. The CDR3 length is 16 residues. The DNA for the CDR3 is TGCGCCAGCAGCCCAATGCGGGGGAGCTCCTACAATGAGCAGTTCTTC. Its protein is CASSPMRGSSYNEQFF.

This clone was seen a handful of times. The chain recombines TRBV5-1 with TRBJ1-1; D might be TRBD1 (6 bases). The V end was cut by 6 bases, the J end by 0 bases, with 9 bases between. This CDR3 region has 13 residues. The germline gives CDR1 SGHRS, CDR2 YFSETQ. The CDR3 coding sequence is TGCGCCAGCACGGGACATATGAACACTGAAGCTTTCTTT. Residues: CASTGHMNTEAFF.

The chain has TRBV6-5 and TRBJ1-5, with 9 positions matching TRBD1. The CDR3 sequence is 15 residues long. Germline CDR1 is MNHEY and CDR2 is SVGAGI. The J segment lost 2 bases and the V segment lost 6 bases, leaving 5 bases of the junction unmatched. CDR3 residues: CASSGDRGGNQPQHF. The CDR3 DNA sequence: TGTGCCAGCAGCGGCGACAGGGGGGGCAATCAGCCCCAGCATTTT.

CDR3 nucleotides: TGTGCAATGGACAGGGGGAGGCATCAGCCCCAGCATTTT. Protein product: CAMDRGRHQPQHF. This chain links TRBV7-5 with TRBJ1-5; TRBD1, as called in the table, went unchecked against the DNA. TRBV7-5 represents a pseudogene. The CDR3 is made up of 13 amino acids.